This TCR beta chain was obtained from a study of tumor-infiltrating lymphocytes in primary liver carcinoma. Study at large: The study enrolled male and female patients aged 30 to 69 years.

TCR beta cDNA was made from roughly 500 ng total RNA with a constant-region primer. Libraries of TCR beta came from three nested multiplex PCR rounds with slightly modified ARM-PCR. For around 11 cycles apiece, the opening two PCR rounds ran with TRBV1-TRBV30 forward primers and a C-beta reverse primer. TCRdb redid the calling of the multiplex PCR reads with MiXCR, one entry per CDR3 protein. The table has tens of thousands of distinct CDR3 sequences, about 80% seen once; the top ten hold less than 25%. From 20-30 mg of unsorted bulk tissue, DNA and RNA were co-extracted together. Primary liver carcinomas in the patients were surgically resected. No treatment had been given to the patients, who were chronically infected with HBV. CDR1 and CDR2 from the germline V gene are SGHRS and YFSETQ. V lost 4 bases and J lost 0, with 11 bases in between. There are 15 residues in the CDR3.

The rearrangement uses TRBV5-1 and TRBJ2-1, with a possible D match to TRBD2 (6 bases). This sequence was found in a man aged 35 to 55 with primary liver carcinoma and hepatitis B virus infection. Sequencing used liver tumor tissue from sampling region 5. Documented subset: tumor region T5, tumor centre. CDR3 coding DNA: TGCGCCAGCAGCCATAGCGGCCCCTCCTACAATGAGCAGTTCTTC. It specifies CASSHSGPSYNEQFF.